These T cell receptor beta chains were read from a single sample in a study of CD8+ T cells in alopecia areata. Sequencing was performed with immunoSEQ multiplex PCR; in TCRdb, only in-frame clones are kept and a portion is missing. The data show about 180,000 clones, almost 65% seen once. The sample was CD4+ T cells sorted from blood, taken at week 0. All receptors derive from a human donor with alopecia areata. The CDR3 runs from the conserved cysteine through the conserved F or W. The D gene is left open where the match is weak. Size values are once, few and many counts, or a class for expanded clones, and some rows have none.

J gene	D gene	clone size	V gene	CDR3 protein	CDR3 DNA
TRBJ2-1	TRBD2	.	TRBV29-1	CSVGGLAGDPYNEQFF	TGCAGCGTAGGTGGACTAGCGGGGGATCCCTACAATGAGCAGTTCTTC
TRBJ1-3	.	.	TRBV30	CAWPAGPGNTIYF	TGTGCCTGGCCGGCGGGTCCTGGAAACACCATATATTTT
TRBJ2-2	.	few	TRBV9	CASCRGNTGELFF	TGTGCCAGCTGCAGGGGGAACACCGGGGAGCTGTTTTTT
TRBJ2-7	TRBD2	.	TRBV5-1	CASSLGGGNSYEQYF	TGCGCCAGCAGCTTGGGCGGGGGGAACTCCTACGAGCAGTACTTC
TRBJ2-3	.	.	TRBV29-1	CSVGSRGLDTQYF	TGCAGCGTTGGGTCTCGGGGGTTAGATACGCAGTATTTT
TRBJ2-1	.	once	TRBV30	CSWSVGDSYNEQFF	TGTTCCTGGAGTGTGGGCGACTCTTACAATGAGCAGTTCTTC
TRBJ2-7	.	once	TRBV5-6	CASTLTVVGNYEQYF	TGTGCCAGCACCTTGACGGTTGTCGGGAACTACGAGCAGTACTTC
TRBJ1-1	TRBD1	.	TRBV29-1	CSVVHWTGVPLNTEAFF	TGCAGCGTTGTGCACTGGACAGGAGTGCCTTTGAACACTGAAGCTTTCTTT
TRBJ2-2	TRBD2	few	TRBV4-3	CASSQERGSGGLNTGELFF	TGCGCCAGCAGCCAAGAACGAGGTAGCGGGGGTCTCAACACCGGGGAGCTGTTTTTT
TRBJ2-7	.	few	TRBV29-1	CSVGGAWDEQYF	TGCAGCGTTGGGGGGGCGTGGGACGAGCAGTACTTC
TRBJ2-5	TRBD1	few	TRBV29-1	CSVALTGAGETQYF	TGCAGCGTTGCCCTGACAGGGGCGGGAGAGACCCAGTACTTC
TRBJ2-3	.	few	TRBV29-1	CSVRQVSTDTQYF	TGCAGCGTTCGGCAGGTATCCACAGATACGCAGTATTTT
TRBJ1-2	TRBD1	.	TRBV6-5	CASSLTGDYGYTF	TGTGCCAGCAGCCTGACAGGGGACTATGGCTACACCTTC
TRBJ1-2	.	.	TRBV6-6	CASSSNYGYTF	TGTGCCAGCAGTTCCAACTATGGCTACACCTTC
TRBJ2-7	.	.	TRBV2	CASSVTAYEQYF	TGTGCCAGCAGTGTAACAGCCTACGAGCAGTACTTC
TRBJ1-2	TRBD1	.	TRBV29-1	CSVEGVQGEYGYTF	TGCAGCGTTGAAGGAGTCCAGGGGGAGTATGGCTACACCTTC
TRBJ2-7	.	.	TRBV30	CAWSPHRDEQYF	TGTGCCTGGAGTCCTCACAGGGACGAGCAGTACTTC
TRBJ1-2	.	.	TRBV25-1	CASSTGMAYGYTF	TGTGCCAGCAGTACAGGGATGGCCTATGGCTACACCTTC
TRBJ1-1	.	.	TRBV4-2	CASSQESAGSEAFF	TGTGCCAGCAGCCAAGAGTCGGCTGGGAGTGAAGCTTTCTTT
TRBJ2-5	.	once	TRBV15	CATSRDLGQGETQYF	TGTGCCACCAGCAGAGATCTGGGGCAGGGGGAGACCCAGTACTTC
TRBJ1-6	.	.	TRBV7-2	CASRPSLAGSYNSPLHF	TGTGCCAGCAGACCATCATTGGCTGGCTCCTATAATTCACCCCTCCACTTT
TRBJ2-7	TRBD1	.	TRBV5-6	CASSRNGQGDYEQYF	TGTGCCAGCAGCAGAAACGGACAGGGCGACTACGAGCAGTACTTC
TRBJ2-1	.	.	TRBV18	CASFRTNDNEQFF	TGTGCCAGCTTTCGGACGAACGACAATGAGCAGTTCTTC
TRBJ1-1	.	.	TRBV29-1	CSVLQNTEAFF	TGCAGCGTTCTACAGAACACTGAAGCTTTCTTT
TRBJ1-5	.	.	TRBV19	CASSVSRAGNQPQHF	TGTGCCAGTAGTGTATCCAGGGCAGGAAATCAGCCCCAGCATTTT
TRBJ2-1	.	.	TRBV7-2	CASSPGHANEQFF	TGTGCCAGCAGCCCGGGCCACGCCAATGAGCAGTTCTTC
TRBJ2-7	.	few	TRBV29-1	CSVIYGTRNYEQYF	TGCAGCGTTATTTATGGGACACGGAACTACGAGCAGTACTTC
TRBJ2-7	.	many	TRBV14	CASSHGGASSSYEQYF	TGTGCCAGCAGCCATGGTGGAGCTTCTAGCTCCTACGAGCAGTACTTC
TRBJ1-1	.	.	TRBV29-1	CSVVGGLEAFF	TGCAGCGTTGTGGGTGGACTTGAAGCTTTCTTT
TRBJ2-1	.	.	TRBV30	CASSRGNEQFF	TGTGCCTCCTCTCGAGGCAATGAGCAGTTCTTC
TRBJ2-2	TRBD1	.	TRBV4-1	CASSQGPQGANTGELFF	TGCGCCAGCAGCCAAGGCCCCCAGGGGGCGAACACCGGGGAGCTGTTTTTT
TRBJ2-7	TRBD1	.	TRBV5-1	CASSSLQRQGSGEQYF	TGCGCCAGCAGCTCCCTCCAACGACAGGGGAGTGGCGAGCAGTACTTC
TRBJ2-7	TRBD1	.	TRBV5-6	CASSPPGQGWNYEQYF	TGTGCCAGCAGCCCTCCCGGACAGGGCTGGAACTACGAGCAGTACTTC
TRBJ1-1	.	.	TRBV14	CASSPKQGLRAFF	TGTGCCAGCAGTCCTAAGCAGGGTTTAAGAGCTTTCTTT
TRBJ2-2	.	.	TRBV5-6	CASSPAGRTGELFF	TGTGCCAGCAGCCCGGCGGGTAGAACCGGGGAGCTGTTTTTT
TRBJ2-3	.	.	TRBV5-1	CASSLGGGGTTDTQYF	TGCGCCAGCAGCTTGGGTGGCGGCGGTACCACAGATACGCAGTATTTT
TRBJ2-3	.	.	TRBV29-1	CSVGVGTDTQYF	TGCAGCGTTGGGGTTGGCACAGATACGCAGTATTTT
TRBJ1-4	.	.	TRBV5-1	CASSLRYGANEKLFF	TGCGCCAGCAGCTTGAGGTACGGAGCCAATGAAAAACTGTTTTTT
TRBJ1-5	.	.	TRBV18	CASSPEWGPQHF	TGTGCCAGCTCACCAGAGTGGGGGCCCCAGCATTTT
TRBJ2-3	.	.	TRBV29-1	CSGGEGDTQYF	TGCAGCGGAGGCGAGGGCGATACGCAGTATTTT
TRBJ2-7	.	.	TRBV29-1	CSVGGKYEQYF	TGCAGCGTAGGCGGGAAGTACGAGCAGTACTTC
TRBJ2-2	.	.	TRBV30	CAWRNGGNTGELFF	TGTGCCTGGAGGAACGGGGGGAACACCGGGGAGCTGTTTTTT
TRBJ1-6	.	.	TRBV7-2	CASSLEWGSPLHF	TGTGCCAGCAGCTTAGAGTGGGGTTCACCCCTCCACTTT
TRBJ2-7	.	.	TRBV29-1	CSVEDVAYEQYF	TGCAGCGTTGAAGATGTTGCCTACGAGCAGTACTTC
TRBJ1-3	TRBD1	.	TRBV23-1	CASSQHRGAGNTIYF	TGCGCCAGCAGTCAACACAGGGGTGCGGGAAACACCATATATTTT
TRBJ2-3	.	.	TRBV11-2	CASSFPHTDTQYF	TGTGCCAGCAGCTTTCCCCACACAGATACGCAGTATTTT
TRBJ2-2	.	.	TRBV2	CASSGSKNTGELFF	TGTGCCAGCAGCGGTTCAAAGAACACCGGGGAGCTGTTTTTT
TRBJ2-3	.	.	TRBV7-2	CASSLASGQPFNTQYF	TGTGCCAGCAGCTTAGCTTCCGGACAGCCTTTTAATACGCAGTATTTT
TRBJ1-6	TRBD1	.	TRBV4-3	CASSQSTGGNSPLHF	TGCGCCAGCAGCCAATCGACAGGGGGCAATTCACCCCTCCACTTT
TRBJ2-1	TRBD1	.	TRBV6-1	CASSARTGGYLDEQFF	TGTGCCAGCAGTGCTAGGACAGGGGGCTATTTGGATGAGCAGTTCTTC
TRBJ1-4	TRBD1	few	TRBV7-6	CASSKGTGGEKLFF	TGTGCCAGCAGCAAGGGGACAGGGGGGGAAAAACTGTTTTTT
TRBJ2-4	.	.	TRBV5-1	CASSLWGETVLHGRKNIQYF	TGCGCCAGCAGCTTGTGGGGCGAGACAGTTCTCCACGGGCGAAAAAACATTCAGTACTTC
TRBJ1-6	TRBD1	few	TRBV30	CAWRTYRGSPLHF	TGTGCCTGGAGGACCTACAGGGGATCACCCCTCCACTTT
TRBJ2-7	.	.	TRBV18	CASSPDSPPYEQYF	TGTGCCAGCTCACCAGATTCGCCTCCCTACGAGCAGTACTTC
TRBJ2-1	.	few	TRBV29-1	CSVGDTRYNEQFF	TGCAGCGTTGGGGACACGAGATACAATGAGCAGTTCTTC
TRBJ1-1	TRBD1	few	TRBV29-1	CSVGGQVLMNTEAFF	TGCAGCGTTGGGGGACAGGTCCTCATGAACACTGAAGCTTTCTTT
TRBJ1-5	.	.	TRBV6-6	CASSYSGVDQPQHF	TGTGCCAGCAGTTACTCTGGCGTGGATCAGCCCCAGCATTTT
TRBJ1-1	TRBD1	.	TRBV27	CASSVQGRAFF	TGTGCCAGCAGTGTACAGGGGAGGGCTTTCTTT
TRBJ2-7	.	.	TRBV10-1	CASSQASSYEQYF	TGCGCCAGCAGTCAGGCGTCCTCCTACGAGCAGTACTTC